These 24 T cell receptor beta chains came from one sample sequenced in a study of PD-L1 blockade in urothelial cancer. Assay: immunoSEQ multiplex PCR; the TCRdb copy retains only in-frame clones and omits some. The repertoire has 45,000 to 60,000 clones, 84% of them found once; the top ten carry about 5.3%. Specimen: PBMCs, collected around atezolizumab (anti-PD-L1) treatment. The receptors here all came from a middle-aged man with urothelial cancer.

There are a few counts of this clone. V usage is TRBV4-1 and J usage is TRBJ2-3; TRBD2 agrees at 11 bases. Germline trimming cut 2 bases from V and 5 bases from J; bases unmatched to any gene: 3. The CDR3 spans 15 residues. Per the germline V gene, CDR1 is MGHRA and CDR2 is YSYEKL. The CDR3 loop is CASSQLAGGRDTQYF. In DNA, the CDR3 is TGCGCCAGCAGCCAACTAGCGGGGGGACGAGATACGCAGTATTTT.

V is TRBV7-9 and J is TRBJ2-7; tentative D call: TRBD1 (7 bases). V lost 2 bases to trimming and J lost 7 bases, with 12 bases between them. Germline lookup yields CDR1 SEHNR and CDR2 FQNEAQ (reference sequence). The CDR3 is 13 residues long. CDR3 sequence: CASSLRGRGEQYF. In DNA form, the CDR3 reads TGTGCCAGCAGCTTAAGGGGGCGGGGTGAGCAGTACTTC. The whole variable domain, filled in from reference TRBV7-9 and TRBJ2-7, reads DTGVSQNPRHKITKRGQNVTFRCDPISEHNRLYWYRQTLGQGPEFLTYFQNEAQLEKSRLLSDRFSAERPKGSFSTLEIQRTEQGDSAMYLCASSLRGRGEQYFGPGTRLTVT.

This clone was seen at least ten times. This chain links TRBV28 with TRBJ2-7, with 7 positions matching TRBD2. The CDR3 extends over 13 amino acids. CDR1 and CDR2 from the germline V gene are MDHEN and SYDVKM. V was clipped by 11 bases and J by 5 bases; unmatched bases: 12. The CDR3 protein is CAARQGSGNEQYF. CDR3 in DNA: TGTGCCGCGCGGCAAGGAAGCGGGAACGAGCAGTACTTC. The whole variable domain, remainder taken from reference TRBV28 and TRBJ2-7, is DVKVTQSSRYLVKRTGEKVFLECVQDMDHENMFWYRQDPGLGLRLIYFSYDVKMKEKGDIPEGYSVSREKKERFSLILESASTNQTSMYLCAARQGSGNEQYFGPGTRLTVT.

This chain links TRBV5-3 with TRBJ2-5; D might be TRBD2 (6 bases). TRBV5-3 is an open reading frame whose function is uncertain. The CDR3 spans 14 residues. The V end was cut by 3 bases, the J end by 2 bases, with 11 bases between. The CDR3 protein is CARSSPGVQETQYF. The CDR3 region has the DNA TGTGCCAGAAGCTCCCCGGGAGTACAAGAGACCCAGTACTTC.

The V and J genes are TRBV6-5 and TRBJ2-3, with 7 bases that match TRBD2. V lost 8 bases to trimming and J lost 1 base; unmatched junction nucleotides: 9. CDR3 length equals 15 residues. CDR1 and CDR2 (germline): MNHEY, SVGAGI. The CDR3 bases are TGTGCCAGCGCCCCTAGCGGACATCGCACAGATACGCAGTATTTT. Its protein product is CASAPSGHRTDTQYF.

This chain links TRBV30 with TRBJ2-7; the match to TRBD1 covers 9 bases. Germline V gene data show CDR1 as GTSNPN and CDR2 as SVGIG (reference sequence). The CDR3 is made up of 14 amino acids. V lost 1 base to trimming and J lost 3 bases; unmatched junction nucleotides: 4. The CDR3 region is CAWSEGQGDYEQYF. The CDR3 nucleotides read TGTGCCTGGAGTGAGGGACAGGGCGACTACGAGCAGTACTTC.

This clone was found once. The J gene is TRBJ2-2, the V gene TRBV10-2; 10 bases line up with TRBD2. V trimming: 6 bases; J trimming: 7 bases; junction bases outside the gene matches: 8. Germline V gene sequence: CDR1 WSHSY, CDR2 SAAADI. The CDR3 has 15 residues. The CDR3 DNA is TGCGCCAGCAGGGCTAGCGGGAGTAGGGACGGGGAGCTGTTTTTT. It is translated as CASRASGSRDGELFF.

V is TRBV19 and J is TRBJ2-1; 10 positions match TRBD2. The CDR3 covers 16 residues. CDR1 LNHDA and CDR2 SQIVND come from the germline V gene (reference sequence). V shed 3 bases and J 8 bases; nucleotides not matched to a gene: 10. DNA of the CDR3: TGTGCCAGTAGTATTAGGGCTAGCGGGAGAAGCGATGAGCAGTTCTTC. Protein product: CASSIRASGRSDEQFF.

V gene TRBV29-1 combines with J gene TRBJ2-3; 8 positions agree with TRBD2. The CDR3 has 14 amino acids. Germline values: CDR1 SQVTM, CDR2 ANQGSEA. Unmatched junction bases numbered 6, after V lost 6 bases and J lost 1 base. CDR3 region: CSVAGREGTDTQYF. The CDR3, as DNA: TGCAGCGTGGCGGGGCGGGAGGGCACAGATACGCAGTATTTT.

Here the CDR3 reads CASSALRDSFTGELFF. The CDR3 DNA reads as TGTGCCAGCAGCGCCCTCCGGGACAGCTTCACCGGGGAGCTGTTTTTT. The gene calls are TRBV9 and TRBJ2-2; 7 bases map to TRBD1. V shed 3 bases and J 4 bases; nucleotides not matched to a gene: 9. Per germline, CDR1 SGDLS and CDR2 YYNGEE. There are 16 residues in the CDR3.

The genes are TRBV7-8 and TRBJ2-1, with a tentative D call TRBD1 (5 bases). V was cut by 2 bases and J by 3 bases, with 14 bases left in between. The CDR3 has 16 residues. The germline V gene encodes CDR1 SGHVS and CDR2 FQNEAQ. The CDR3 region is CASSLIALRDYNEQFF. The CDR3 coding sequence is TGTGCCAGCAGCTTAATTGCGCTCAGGGACTACAATGAGCAGTTCTTC. The variable domain in full, with the rest retrieved from reference TRBV7-8 and TRBJ2-1, is GAGVSQSPRYKVAKRGQDVALRCDPISGHVSLFWYQQALGQGPEFLTYFQNEAQLDKSGLPSDRFFAERPEGSVSTLKIQRTQQEDSAVYLCASSLIALRDYNEQFFGPGTRLTVL.

This clone was seen only once. The rearrangement uses TRBV6-5 and TRBJ2-3; no firm D call. Germline CDR1 is MNHEY and CDR2 is SVGAGI. Trimming removed 2 bases from V and 0 bases from J, with 9 bases in between. The CDR3 is made up of 15 amino acids. CDR3 sequence reads: CASSYSLTSTDTQYF. The CDR3, as DNA: TGTGCCAGCAGTTACAGTCTCACTAGCACAGATACGCAGTATTTT.

The chain uses TRBV6-5 and TRBJ2-7, with TRBD1 as a possible D gene (6 bases). This CDR3 comprises 14 residues. CDR1 MNHEY and CDR2 SVGAGI come from the germline V gene. The V end was cut by 2 bases, the J end by 4 bases, with 12 bases between. The CDR3 DNA reads as TGTGCCAGCAGTTACAGCAGGGGTCCATACGAGCAGTACTTC. This sequence encodes CASSYSRGPYEQYF.

The chain uses TRBV7-8 and TRBJ1-2; D might be TRBD1 (6 bases). The V and J ends lost 3 bases and 2 bases respectively, with 7 bases between them. This CDR3 has 13 residues. CDR1 SGHVS and CDR2 FQNEAQ come from the germline V gene. The CDR3 DNA sequence: TGTGCCAGCAGCTTCGACAGGAACTATGGCTACACCTTC. It yields the protein CASSFDRNYGYTF.

The chain employs TRBV27 and TRBJ2-1; 7 bases fit TRBD2. The V and J ends lost 5 bases and 5 bases, in that order; junction bases with no gene match: 12. The CDR3 is 16 amino acids. CDR1 is MNHEY and CDR2 is SMNVEV in the germline V gene (reference sequence). CDR3 sequence reads: CASSKAGLADNNEQFF. In nucleotides, the CDR3 is TGTGCCAGCAGTAAAGCCGGGCTAGCGGACAACAATGAGCAGTTCTTC.

This chain uses TRBV5-1 with TRBJ1-1, with D unresolved. The CDR3 loop spans 15 amino acids. V was cut by 4 bases and J by 1 base, with 14 bases left in between. CDR1 and CDR2 from the germline V gene are SGHRS and YFSETQ. The CDR3 DNA reads as TGCGCCAGCAGCCAGCCGGGATTCCGGAACACTGAAGCTTTCTTT. The encoded protein is CASSQPGFRNTEAFF.

This rearrangement joins TRBV4-1 to TRBJ1-1; possibly TRBD1 for D (6 bases). Trimming shortened V by 4 bases and J by 3 bases, and 12 bases separated the two germline ends. CDR1 and CDR2 (germline): MGHRA, YSYEKL. The CDR3 is 14 residues long. As DNA, the CDR3 is TGCGCCAGCAGCCGGGACACCTTCGACACTGAAGCTTTCTTT. Amino acid sequence: CASSRDTFDTEAFF.

In DNA form, the CDR3 reads TGTGCCCAGGGGGCGAGGGGCTACACCTTC. This gives the protein CAQGARGYTF. This rearrangement joins TRBV7-6 to TRBJ1-2; 8 bases fit TRBD1. Germline V CDR1 and CDR2: SGHVS, FNYEAQ. The CDR3 loop spans 10 amino acids. Trimming took 11 bases from V and 8 from J; bases not matched to a gene: 4. The full variable domain, with the rest looked up from reference TRBV7-6 and TRBJ1-2, is GAGVSQSPRYKVTKRGQDVALRCDPISGHVSLYWYRQALGQGPEFLTYFNYEAQQDKSGLPNDRFSAERPEGSISTLTIQRTEQRDSAMYRCAQGARGYTFGSGTRLTVV.

This clone was picked up a small number of times. This chain joins TRBV5-1 and TRBJ1-4, with unresolved D. The CDR3 runs 16 residues. Deletions cut 0 bases from V and 12 bases from J, with 21 bases between. Germline-derived CDR1 and CDR2 are SGHRS and YFSETQ. CDR3 coding DNA: TGCGCCAGCAGCTTGGTGGTATCGCGAGGGAGTGGTGAACTGTTTTTT. Translating it yields CASSLVVSRGSGELFF.

This clone was counted once. This rearrangement joins TRBV25-1 to TRBJ2-5, with D perhaps TRBD1 (6 bases). The CDR3 is 12 residues long. Trimming shortened V by 7 bases and J by 5 bases, and 11 bases separated the two germline ends. Per the germline V gene, CDR1 is MGHDK and CDR2 is SYGVNS. CDR3 loop: CASKTGLETQYF. DNA for the CDR3: TGTGCCAGCAAAACAGGGTTGGAGACCCAGTACTTC.

The chain carries TRBV19 and TRBJ2-2; possibly TRBD1 for D (5 bases). Trimming removed 5 bases at V and 6 bases at J, with 16 bases between. CDR3 size: 15 residues. The germline V gene encodes CDR1 LNHDA and CDR2 SQIVND (reference sequence). The CDR3 is CASSPDAVGPGELFF. The CDR3 DNA follows: TGTGCCAGTAGTCCCGACGCTGTGGGGCCCGGGGAGCTGTTTTTT.

CDR3 nucleotides: TGTGCCAGCAGCCTTACCTTGACTAGCGGGCAAGGAGATACGCAGTATTTT. Residues: CASSLTLTSGQGDTQYF. The V gene is TRBV7-3, the J gene TRBJ2-3, with 10 bases matching TRBD2. With 5 bases clipped from V and 5 bases from J, the junction kept 13 bases outside the gene matches. Germline V CDR1 and CDR2: SGHTA, FQGTGA. The CDR3 spans 17 residues.

This clone showed up just a few times. J is TRBJ2-2 and V is TRBV19, with a tentative D call TRBD2 (6 bases). The length of the CDR3 is 14 residues. V gave up 4 bases and J gave up 2 bases, with 8 bases separating them. CDR1 is LNHDA, CDR2 SQIVND, per germline (reference sequence). The CDR3 spells CASSSGINTGELFF. DNA of the CDR3: TGTGCCAGTAGTAGCGGGATTAACACCGGGGAGCTGTTTTTT.

This clone came up once. V and J are TRBV28 and TRBJ2-7; 7 nucleotides match TRBD1. The ends lost 5 bases at V and 6 bases at J; junction bases unmatched: 10. The germline V gene has CDR1 MDHEN and CDR2 SYDVKM. CDR3 size: 14 residues. The CDR3 DNA reads TGTGCCAGCAGTGGATACAGGGGAAAGGTCGAGCAGTACTTC. Encoded protein: CASSGYRGKVEQYF.